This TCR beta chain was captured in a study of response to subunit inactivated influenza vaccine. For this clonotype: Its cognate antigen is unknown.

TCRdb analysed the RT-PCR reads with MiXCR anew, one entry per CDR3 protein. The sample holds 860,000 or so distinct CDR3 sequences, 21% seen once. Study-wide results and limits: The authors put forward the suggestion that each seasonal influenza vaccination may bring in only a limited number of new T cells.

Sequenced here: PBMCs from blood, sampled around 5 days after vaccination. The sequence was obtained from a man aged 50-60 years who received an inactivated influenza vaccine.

CDR3 loop: CASMNRQGGNEKLFF. As DNA, the CDR3 is TGTGCCAGCATGAACCGACAGGGAGGAAATGAAAAACTGTTTTTT. The chain carries TRBV6-1 and TRBJ1-4, with 7 bases identical to TRBD1. The junction had 10 bases not matched to a gene; V was cut back by 7 bases and J by 5 bases. The germline V gene encodes CDR1 MNHNS and CDR2 SASEGT. This CDR3 comprises 15 residues.